The 27 T cell receptor beta chains listed next were all sequenced from one sample in a study of blood T cell repertoires in COVID-19. Sequenced by immunoSEQ multiplex PCR; TCRdb stores in-frame clones only, minus some. The sample has about 240,000 clones; approximately 86% are singletons. Sequencing was carried out using PBMCs or T cells enriched from blood (not recorded which). These receptors were taken from a woman aged 40 to 50 with acute COVID-19.

This clone was seen a single time. The chain recombines TRBV12-5 with TRBJ2-2; 7 bases line up with TRBD2. Germline V gene lookup returns CDR1 LGHNT and CDR2 FRNRAP. The CDR3 runs 17 residues. Trimming at V came to 7 bases and at J to 6 bases, leaving 17 bases not matched to a gene. The CDR3 DNA is TGTGCTAGTGCCATCGGGGGGTTTGGCGGGAGATCCGGGGAGCTGTTTTTT. It yields the protein CASAIGGFGGRSGELFF.

This clone was found once. The chain uses TRBV7-9 and TRBJ2-5; a possible D gene is TRBD2 (5 bases). In germline, CDR1 is SEHNR, CDR2 FQNEAQ (reference sequence). V lost 1 base and J lost 3, with 6 bases in between. The CDR3 loop spans 13 amino acids. The CDR3 nucleotides read TGTGCCAGCAGCTTAGTCGGGGAAGAGACCCAGTACTTC. It is translated as CASSLVGEETQYF.

V gene TRBV6-2 or TRBV6-3 combines with J gene TRBJ2-3, with unresolved D. CDR1 is MNHEY and CDR2 is SVGEGT in the germline V gene. The V and J ends lost 6 bases and 2 bases respectively, with 15 bases between them. The CDR3 has 15 residues. Here the CDR3 reads CASSPLSALTDTQYF. CDR3 nucleotides: TGTGCCAGCAGCCCTCTGAGCGCCCTCACAGATACGCAGTATTTT.

The chain has TRBV18 and TRBJ2-3; 8 nucleotides align to TRBD1. The V gene's germline CDR1 is KGHSH and CDR2 LQKENI. CDR3 size: 16 residues. Trimming at V came to 2 bases and at J to 3 bases, leaving 7 bases not matched to a gene. CDR3 nucleotides: TGTGCCAGCTCACCAACGGCAGGGGGCATGACAGATACGCAGTATTTT. Translating gives CASSPTAGGMTDTQYF.

This rearrangement joins TRBV19 to TRBJ2-1; 10 bases match TRBD2. The V gene end was trimmed by 3 bases and the J gene end by 2 bases; junction bases not matched to a gene: 4. The CDR3 totals 16 residues. Germline CDR1 LNHDA, CDR2 SQIVND (reference sequence). DNA of the CDR3: TGTGCCAGTAGTATCGCTAGCGGGAGCCCCTACAATGAGCAGTTCTTC. Its protein is CASSIASGSPYNEQFF.

The CDR3 sequence: CAISDTGANYGYTF. The CDR3 bases are TGTGCCATCAGTGACACAGGCGCGAACTATGGCTACACCTTC. This chain links TRBV10-3 with TRBJ1-2; the D gene is possibly TRBD1 (5 bases). The CDR3 loop spans 14 amino acids. Germline V gene lookup returns CDR1 ENHRY and CDR2 SYGVKD. Trimming removed 3 bases from V and 2 bases from J, with 10 bases in between.

Points on this clone: The sample holds other DNA sequences that translate to the same CDR3. V usage is TRBV19 and J usage is TRBJ1-3; D unclear. This CDR3 spans 15 amino acids. V was cut by 3 bases and J by 0 bases, with 9 bases left in between. Germline loops: CDR1 LNHDA, CDR2 SQIVND (reference sequence). As DNA, the CDR3 is TGTGCCAGTAGTATTCCGACGGGCTCTGGAAACACCATATATTTT. It encodes CASSIPTGSGNTIYF.

V usage is TRBV5-1 and J usage is TRBJ2-7, with D possibly being TRBD1 (6 bases). Trimming stripped 1 base from V and 0 bases from J, with 14 bases between. CDR3 size: 16 residues. CDR1 SGHRS and CDR2 YFSETQ come from the germline V gene. The CDR3 nucleotides read TGCGCCAGCAGCTTGCCTACAGGGCTGAGCTCCTACGAGCAGTACTTC. Its translation: CASSLPTGLSSYEQYF.

The V and J genes are TRBV4-2 and TRBJ1-4; 9 positions agree with TRBD1. Germline V gives CDR1 LGHNA, CDR2 YNFKEQ. The CDR3 extends over 18 amino acids. Trimming took 1 base from V and 7 from J; bases not matched to a gene: 13. The CDR3 DNA follows: TGTGCCAGCAGCCAAGGGAGAAATACAGGGGGCAGTTTTGAAAAACTGTTTTTT. It specifies CASSQGRNTGGSFEKLFF.

In the case of this clone: This same CDR3 is encoded by further DNA sequences in the sample. This chain connects TRBV3-1 (or the pseudogene TRBV3-2) to TRBJ2-7, with 9 bases identical to TRBD2. Per the germline V gene, CDR1 is LGHDT and CDR2 is YNNKEL (reference sequence). The CDR3 covers 15 residues. V shed 1 base, J shed 1 base, and the junction held 2 bases outside the gene matches. CDR3 region: CASSQGLAGSYEQYF. CDR3 sequence (DNA): TGTGCCAGCAGCCAAGGCCTAGCGGGATCCTACGAGCAGTACTTC.

This chain joins TRBV19 and TRBJ2-2; TRBD1 might be the D (5 bases). The V end lost 3 bases, the J end lost 6 bases, and 14 bases lay between the germline ends. The germline V gene encodes CDR1 LNHDA and CDR2 SQIVND (reference sequence). There are 15 residues in the CDR3. The CDR3 loop is CASSIRQGGAGELFF. Written as DNA, the CDR3 is TGTGCCAGTAGTATTCGGCAGGGTGGAGCCGGGGAGCTGTTTTTT.

The chain recombines TRBV2 with TRBJ1-5, with D tentatively TRBD1 (5 bases). Trimming took 3 bases from V and 9 from J, leaving 12 bases between them. Germline CDR1 is SNHLY and CDR2 is FYNNEI. The CDR3 contains 13 residues. The CDR3 coding sequence is TGTGCCAGCAGTGATGTCAGGGTCGGGCCCCAGCATTTT. It translates to CASSDVRVGPQHF.

This chain links TRBV6-5 with TRBJ2-7; D unresolved. CDR1 MNHEY and CDR2 SVGAGI come from the germline V gene. The CDR3 loop spans 11 amino acids. Trimming left V 10 bases short and J 1 base short, with 8 bases between. The CDR3 region has the DNA TGTGCCACCAGCTTGTCCTACGAGCAGTACTTC. Protein: CATSLSYEQYF.

This clone was seen only a few times. The rearrangement links TRBV10-1 to TRBJ2-1; TRBD2 might be the D (6 bases). This CDR3 region has 13 residues. Trimming took off 0 bases at V and 9 bases at J, with 9 bases between the two ends. CDR1 is WNHNN and CDR2 is SYGVQD in the germline V gene (reference sequence). The CDR3, as DNA: TGCGCCAGCAGTGAGTCGGGACTCCCTGAGCAGTTCTTC. Translation gives CASSESGLPEQFF.

The CDR3 region has the DNA TGTGCCAGCAGTTTACGACAGGGGGGACTAGCCAAAAACATTCAGTACTTC. Encoded protein: CASSLRQGGLAKNIQYF. The chain combines TRBV28 with TRBJ2-4; 9 bases match TRBD1. The V segment lost 2 bases and the J segment 0 bases; nucleotides outside the gene matches: 5. The CDR3 length is 17 residues. Germline CDR1 is MDHEN and CDR2 is SYDVKM.

The chain is built from TRBV6-5 and TRBJ2-7; 7 nucleotides align to TRBD2. The germline V gene encodes CDR1 MNHEY and CDR2 SVGAGI. This CDR3 is 14 amino acids long. The V and J ends lost 4 bases and 7 bases, in that order; junction bases with no gene match: 10. The CDR3 is CASSSGTTVSEQYF. The CDR3 coding sequence is TGTGCCAGCAGTTCAGGGACTACTGTGAGTGAGCAGTACTTC.

This chain joins TRBV25-1 and TRBJ1-5; tentatively, D is TRBD1 (5 bases). There are 16 residues in the CDR3. Trimming shortened V by 1 base and J by 3 bases, and 13 bases separated the two germline ends. Germline values: CDR1 MGHDK, CDR2 SYGVNS. CDR3 sequence (DNA): TGTGCCAGCAGTGAATCAAACGAGGGACTCAATCAGCCCCAGCATTTT. Amino acids: CASSESNEGLNQPQHF.

The chain has TRBV2 and TRBJ1-2, with 8 bases matching TRBD1. Germline lookup yields CDR1 SNHLY and CDR2 FYNNEI. This CDR3 contains 15 residues. Losses at the gene ends were 4 bases for V and 7 bases for J; bases not matched to a gene: 11. CDR3 bases: TGTGCCAGCAGTGTCGGCAGGGGGCGGTCTGGTGGCTACACCTTC. Residues: CASSVGRGRSGGYTF.

The chain uses TRBV6-5 and TRBJ2-2, with D possibly matching TRBD1 (5 bases). This CDR3 spans 13 amino acids. V was pared by 4 bases and J by 4 bases, with 7 bases between. Germline values: CDR1 MNHEY, CDR2 SVGAGI. Written as DNA, the CDR3 is TGTGCCAGCAGTTCTACAGGCACCGGGGAGCTGTTTTTT. Its translation: CASSSTGTGELFF.

The chain uses TRBV7-9 and TRBJ2-6; no clear D. The CDR3 extends over 14 amino acids. Germline assignment: CDR1 SEHNR and CDR2 FQNEAQ (reference sequence). The V and J ends lost 3 bases and 4 bases respectively, with 7 bases between them. The CDR3 protein is CASSFPTGANVLTF. The DNA of the CDR3 is TGTGCCAGCAGCTTCCCGACAGGGGCCAACGTCCTGACTTTC.

V is TRBV19 and J is TRBJ2-7; perhaps TRBD1 as D (6 bases). This CDR3 has 14 residues. V was clipped by 2 bases and J by 1 base, with 9 bases between them. Per germline, CDR1 LNHDA and CDR2 SQIVND (reference sequence). The CDR3 sequence: CASSINRVSYEQYF. The CDR3 bases are TGTGCCAGTAGTATAAACAGGGTTTCCTACGAGCAGTACTTC.

V is TRBV9 and J is TRBJ2-1; TRBD2 is a possible D gene (6 bases). There are 13 residues in the CDR3. Germline lookup yields CDR1 SGDLS and CDR2 YYNGEE. Trimming took off 4 bases at V and 7 bases at J, with 12 bases between the two ends. In DNA form, the CDR3 reads TGTGCCAGCAGCCCCGGCGGGGCGAATGAGCAGTTCTTC. This codes for CASSPGGANEQFF.

The chain joins TRBV7-6 to TRBJ2-3; 7 nucleotides align to TRBD1. The V gene end was trimmed by 3 bases and the J gene end by 0 bases; junction bases not matched to a gene: 3. The V gene's germline CDR1 is SGHVS and CDR2 FNYEAQ. This CDR3 has 15 residues. The CDR3 DNA sequence: TGTGCCAGCAGCTTGATGACAGGGAGCACAGATACGCAGTATTTT. As protein: CASSLMTGSTDTQYF.

This rearrangement joins TRBV5-1 to TRBJ2-7, with D perhaps matching TRBD1 (6 bases). V gave up 2 bases and J gave up 2 bases, with 11 bases separating them. The CDR3 length is 14 residues. The germline CDR1 and CDR2 sequences are SGHRS and YFSETQ. The CDR3 spells CASSLGTLTYEQYF. The DNA of the CDR3 is TGCGCCAGCAGCTTAGGGACACTTACCTACGAGCAGTACTTC.

This clone was counted a few times. The V call is TRBV5-1, the J call TRBJ2-7, with D uncertain. In germline, CDR1 is SGHRS, CDR2 YFSETQ. V was shortened by 0 bases and J by 6 bases, with 13 bases between the two germline ends. The CDR3 runs 14 residues. The CDR3 nucleotides read TGCGCCAGCAGCTTGGGAGTAGCTATCCGCGAGCAGTACTTC. As protein: CASSLGVAIREQYF.

The chain uses TRBV9 and TRBJ1-3; no clear D gene. The CDR3 is 12 residues long. CDR1 SGDLS and CDR2 YYNGEE come from the germline V gene. Trimming stripped 3 bases from V and 7 bases from J, with 8 bases between. The CDR3: CASSDGINTIYF. For the CDR3, the DNA is TGTGCCAGCAGCGACGGGATCAACACCATATATTTT. Full variable domain (remainder filled in from reference TRBV9 and TRBJ1-3): DSGVTQTPKHLITATGQRVTLRCSPRSGDLSVYWYQQSLDQGLQFLIQYYNGEERAKGNILERFSAQQFPDLHSELNLSSLELGDSALYFCASSDGINTIYFGEGSWLTVV.

This chain connects TRBV11-2 to TRBJ1-2; no clear D. The V end was cut by 0 bases, the J end by 7 bases, with 21 bases between. CDR1 SGHAT and CDR2 FQNNGV come from the germline V gene. The CDR3 runs to 17 residues. CDR3 residues: CASSLDPRSLATGGYTF. The CDR3 region has the DNA TGTGCCAGCAGCTTAGACCCGAGGAGTCTCGCAACGGGTGGCTACACCTTC.